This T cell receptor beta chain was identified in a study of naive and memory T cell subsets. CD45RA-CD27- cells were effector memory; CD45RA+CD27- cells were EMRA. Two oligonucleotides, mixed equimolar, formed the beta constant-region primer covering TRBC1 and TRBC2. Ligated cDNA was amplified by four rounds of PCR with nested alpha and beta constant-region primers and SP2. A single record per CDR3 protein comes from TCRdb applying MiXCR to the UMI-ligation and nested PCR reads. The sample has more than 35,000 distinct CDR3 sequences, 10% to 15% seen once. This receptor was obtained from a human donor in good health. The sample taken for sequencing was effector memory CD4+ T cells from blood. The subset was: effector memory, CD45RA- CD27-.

This CDR3 reads CASSSGLPDTQYF. The CDR3 DNA sequence: TGTGCCAGTAGTTCCGGGTTACCAGATACGCAGTATTTT. This chain connects TRBV19 to TRBJ2-3, with D hard to call. The V end was cut by 5 bases, the J end by 4 bases, with 10 bases between. CDR3 length: 13 amino acids. Germline lookup yields CDR1 LNHDA and CDR2 SQIVND (reference sequence).